This paragraph reports one T cell receptor (beta chain). Produced via immunoSEQ multiplex PCR; TCRdb's table is partial and in-frame only. The sample includes around 63,000 clones, roughly 98% seen only once; the top ten take roughly 0.16%. Germline CDR1 reads SGHRS; CDR2 reads YFSETQ. This CDR3 comprises 16 residues. V trimming: 2 bases; J trimming: 6 bases; junction bases outside the gene matches: 9. This entry belongs to a study of technical replicates of blood from a few donors. The sequencing sample was made of T cells isolated from PBMCs. The chain links TRBV5-1 to TRBJ2-5, with 11 bases matching TRBD2. This sequence originates from a human donor in good health. The CDR3 DNA follows: TGCGCCAGCAGCTTAGGGATTAGCGGGAGGGGGAAGACCCAGTACTTC. Its protein is CASSLGISGRGKTQYF.